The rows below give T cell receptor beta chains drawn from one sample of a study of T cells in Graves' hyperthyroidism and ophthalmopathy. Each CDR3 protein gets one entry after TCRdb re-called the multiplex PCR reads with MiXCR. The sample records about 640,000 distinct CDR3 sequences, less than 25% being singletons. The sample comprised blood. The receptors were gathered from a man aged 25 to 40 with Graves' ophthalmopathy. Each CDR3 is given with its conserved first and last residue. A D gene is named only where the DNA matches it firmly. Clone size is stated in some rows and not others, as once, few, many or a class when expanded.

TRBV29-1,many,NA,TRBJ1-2,CSVEEAAGEDYTF,TGCAGCGTTGAAGAAGCGGCAGGGGAGGACTACACCTTC
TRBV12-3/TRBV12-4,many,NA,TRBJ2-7,CASSPMGGAPYEQYF,TGTGCCAGCAGCCCTATGGGGGGGGCTCCTTACGAGCAGTACTTC
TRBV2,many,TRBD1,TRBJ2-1,CASSNLQGAFNEQFF,TGTGCCAGCAGTAATCTGCAGGGGGCATTCAATGAGCAGTTCTTC
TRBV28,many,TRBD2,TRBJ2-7,CASSHSSGSGYEQYF,TGTGCCAGCAGCCACTCTAGCGGTTCGGGATACGAGCAGTACTTC
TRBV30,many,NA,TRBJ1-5,CAWSTEVSNQPQHF,TGTGCCTGGTCCACAGAAGTTAGCAATCAGCCCCAGCATTTT
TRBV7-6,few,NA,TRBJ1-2,CASSLSGVDGYTF,TGTGCCAGCAGCTTATCAGGGGTGGATGGCTACACCTTC
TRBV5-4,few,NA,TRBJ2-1,CASSLNRGILSSYNEQFF,TGTGCCAGCAGCTTGAATCGGGGGATATTGAGCTCCTACAATGAGCAGTTCTTC
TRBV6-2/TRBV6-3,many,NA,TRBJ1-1,CASRSTVMNTEAFF,TGTGCCAGCAGATCGACAGTAATGAACACTGAAGCTTTCTTT
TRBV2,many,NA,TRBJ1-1,CASTSSSPLRPMNTEAFF,TGTGCCAGCACCTCATCATCCCCTCTGAGGCCTATGAACACTGAAGCTTTCTTT
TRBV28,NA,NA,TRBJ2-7,CASTVGGEQYF,TGTGCCAGCACCGTTGGGGGGGAGCAGTACTTC
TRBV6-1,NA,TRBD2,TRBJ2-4,CASSESMSGGSGDIQYF,TGTGCCAGCAGTGAAAGTATGTCGGGAGGGTCGGGGGACATTCAGTACTTC
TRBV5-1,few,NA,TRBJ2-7,CASSLAGVSNEQYF,TGCGCCAGCAGCTTGGCGGGAGTGAGCAACGAGCAGTACTTC
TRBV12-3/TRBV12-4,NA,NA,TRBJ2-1,CASRSTGALNEQFF,TGTGCCAGCAGGTCAACCGGGGCGCTCAATGAGCAGTTCTTC
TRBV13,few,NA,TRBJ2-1,CASSQARGGIYNEQFF,TGTGCCAGCAGCCAAGCGCGTGGGGGAATATACAATGAGCAGTTCTTC
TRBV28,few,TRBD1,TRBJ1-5,CASSSWTGVYNQPQHF,TGTGCCAGCAGTTCGTGGACAGGGGTTTACAATCAGCCCCAGCATTTT
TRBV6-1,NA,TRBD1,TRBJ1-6,CASSNGQDNSPLHF,TGTGCCAGCAGTAATGGACAGGATAATTCACCCCTCCACTTT
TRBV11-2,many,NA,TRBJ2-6,CASSLRGAGANVLTF,TGTGCCAGCAGCTTAAGGGGGGCTGGGGCCAACGTCCTGACTTTC
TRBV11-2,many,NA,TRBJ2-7,CASRLGGASSSYEQYF,TGTGCCAGCAGGCTGGGAGGTGCTAGCTCTTCCTACGAGCAGTACTTC
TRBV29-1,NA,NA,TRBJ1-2,CSVEPGRSLLEGYTF,TGCAGCGTTGAACCGGGCAGGAGTCTATTGGAAGGCTACACCTTC
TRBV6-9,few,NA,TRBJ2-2,CASSYGTTGELFF,TGTGCCAGCAGTTACGGAACAACCGGGGAGCTGTTTTTT
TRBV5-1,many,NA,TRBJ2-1,CASSPDRSLDEQFF,TGCGCCAGCAGCCCCGACAGGTCGTTGGATGAGCAGTTCTTC
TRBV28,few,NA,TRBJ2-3,CASTGTVRTDTQYF,TGTGCCAGCACCGGGACGGTTCGCACAGATACGCAGTATTTT
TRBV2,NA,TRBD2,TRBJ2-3,CASSAQGLAGTDTQYF,TGTGCCAGCAGTGCCCAGGGACTAGCGGGCACAGATACGCAGTATTTT
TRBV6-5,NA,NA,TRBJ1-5,CASSYSTGNNQPQHF,TGTGCCAGCAGTTACTCGACCGGGAACAATCAGCCCCAGCATTTT
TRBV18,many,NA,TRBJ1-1,CASSVPPGTEAFF,TGTGCCAGCTCAGTTCCCCCGGGCACTGAAGCTTTCTTT
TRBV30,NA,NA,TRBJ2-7,CAWSVLTASPSYEQYF,TGTGCCTGGAGTGTACTGACAGCCTCTCCCTCCTACGAGCAGTACTTC
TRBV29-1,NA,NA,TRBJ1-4,CSVARNINEKLFF,TGCAGCGTTGCGCGGAATATTAATGAAAAACTGTTTTTT
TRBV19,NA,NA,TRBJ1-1,CASSKQREWNTEAFF,TGTGCCAGTAGTAAGCAGAGAGAGTGGAACACTGAAGCTTTCTTT
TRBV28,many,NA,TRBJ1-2,CASRWTANYGYTF,TGTGCCAGCAGATGGACAGCTAACTATGGCTACACCTTC
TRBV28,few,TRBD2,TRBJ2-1,CATSSGRPYNEQFF,TGTGCCACCTCCAGCGGGAGACCCTACAATGAGCAGTTCTTC
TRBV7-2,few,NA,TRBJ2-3,CASSLGYRADTQYF,TGTGCCAGCAGCTTAGGTTATCGCGCGGATACGCAGTATTTT
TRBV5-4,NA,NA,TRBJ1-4,CASSTAAEINEKLFF,TGTGCCAGCAGCACCGCAGCGGAGATTAATGAAAAACTGTTTTTT
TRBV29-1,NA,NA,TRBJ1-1,CSADGNTEAFF,TGCAGCGCTGATGGGAACACTGAAGCTTTCTTT
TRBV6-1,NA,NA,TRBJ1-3,CASIPRSSGNTIYF,TGTGCCAGCATCCCCCGGAGCTCTGGAAACACCATATATTTT
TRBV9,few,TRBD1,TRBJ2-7,CASSVDGTGGREQYF,TGTGCCAGCAGCGTAGATGGGACAGGGGGCCGGGAGCAGTACTTC
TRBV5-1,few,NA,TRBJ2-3,CAGSKGNTDTQYF,TGCGCCGGCAGTAAGGGGAACACAGATACGCAGTATTTT
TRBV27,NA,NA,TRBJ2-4,CASSSIGGKNIQYF,TGTGCCAGCAGTTCGATTGGCGGGAAAAACATTCAGTACTTC
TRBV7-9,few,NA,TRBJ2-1,CASSRGGDNSYNEQFF,TGTGCCAGCAGCCGAGGGGGGGACAACTCCTACAATGAGCAGTTCTTC
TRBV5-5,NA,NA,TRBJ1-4,CASGERTATNEKLFF,TGTGCCTCAGGGGAAAGGACAGCAACTAATGAAAAACTGTTTTTT
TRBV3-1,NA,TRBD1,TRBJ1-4,CASSQDYPGAGGEKLFF,TGTGCCAGCAGCCAAGACTACCCGGGGGCAGGGGGTGAAAAACTGTTTTTT
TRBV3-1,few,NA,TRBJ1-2,CASSQYPGAANYGYTF,TGTGCCAGCAGCCAATATCCAGGGGCGGCTAACTATGGCTACACCTTC